This T cell receptor beta chain stems from a study of shared clonotypes between healthy human individuals. Note on this clone: The sample carries other DNA sequences with the same CDR3.

V was cut by 0 bases and J by 4 bases, with 14 bases left in between. This CDR3 is built from 15 residues. Germline CDR1 is SGDLS and CDR2 is YYNGEE. This table comes from immunoSEQ multiplex PCR, and its TCRdb copy is limited to in-frame clones, with some not included. The sample consists of hundreds of thousands of clones, 92% of them appearing once. Cells designated naive CD8 were CD45RO-negative and were positively selected for CCR7, with terminally differentiated effector memory CD45RA+ cells excluded. This chain links TRBV9 with TRBJ2-7; D may be TRBD2 (7 bases). The sequencing sample was made of naive CD8+ T cells sorted from blood. The origin of this receptor is a man aged 30 to 39 in good health. CDR3 nucleotide sequence: TGTGCCAGCAGCGTAGGAGGGGGGGGGTCTTACGAGCAGTACTTC. This codes for CASSVGGGGSYEQYF.